The 21 T cell receptor beta chains below come from one sample, sequenced in a study of blood T cells in healthy people across ages. Then a second PCR, running roughly 6 to 11 cycles, was carried out with a sample-barcoded 5' primer and a J-beta primer mix. TCRdb re-analysed the 5' RACE reads in MiXCR, keeping a single row per CDR3 protein. Among 650,000 to 950,000 distinct CDR3 sequences listed, around 43% were seen once. Sequencing was carried out using blood. Receptor source: a man aged 55 to 70 in good health.

This chain joins TRBV5-8 and TRBJ2-7; D is undetermined. V lost 4 bases, J lost 2 bases, and 22 bases lay in between. The germline V gene encodes CDR1 SGHTS and CDR2 YDEGEE. The CDR3 is 17 residues long. CDR3 nucleotide sequence: TGTGCCAGCAGCCTGGGGTCCGGATTATTGAATACCTACGAGCAGTACTTC. It yields the protein CASSLGSGLLNTYEQYF.

This chain joins TRBV6-2 or TRBV6-3 and TRBJ1-5, with 7 nucleotides matching TRBD1. This CDR3 spans 15 amino acids. The V gene's germline CDR1 is MNHEY and CDR2 SVGEGT. V trimming: 7 bases; J trimming: 5 bases; junction bases outside the gene matches: 11. CDR3 amino acids: CASKPTGSEYQPQHF. CDR3 sequence (DNA): TGTGCCAGCAAACCGACAGGGTCGGAATATCAGCCCCAGCATTTT.

The rearrangement uses TRBV20-1 and TRBJ2-7; D possibly uses TRBD1 or TRBD2 (6 bases each). Trimming removed 4 bases from V and 3 bases from J, with 10 bases in between. The germline V gene encodes CDR1 DFQATT and CDR2 SNEGSKA (reference sequence). The CDR3 consists of 12 residues. The CDR3 sequence: CSATKGGYEQYF. The CDR3 DNA reads as TGCAGTGCTACTAAGGGGGGCTACGAGCAGTACTTC.

The chain employs TRBV5-1 and TRBJ1-2, with D perhaps matching TRBD1 (6 bases). Trimming removed 4 bases from V and 8 bases from J, with 18 bases in between. CDR3 length: 14 residues. The germline CDR1 and CDR2 sequences are SGHRS and YFSETQ. The CDR3 DNA is TGCGCCAGCAGCCCCCGGGACAACAAATACGGCTACACCTTC. It translates to CASSPRDNKYGYTF.

This clonotype was found a few times. The rearrangement joins TRBV6-2 or TRBV6-3 to TRBJ1-6; 9 nucleotides align to TRBD1. V shed 6 bases and J 7 bases; nucleotides not matched to a gene: 4. The CDR3 runs to 14 residues. Germline CDR1 MNHEY, CDR2 SVGEGT. CDR3 bases: TGTGCCAGCAGAAGTGACAGGGGGAATTCACCCCTCCACTTT. It encodes CASRSDRGNSPLHF.

On this clonotype itself: At one of its ends the junction is not consistent with the germline gene, which may arise from a read error. The V and J genes are TRBV13 and TRBJ2-7; 10 bases match TRBD1. Germline V gene lookup returns CDR1 PRHDT and CDR2 FYEKMQ (reference sequence). There are 16 residues in the CDR3. The CDR3 DNA follows: TGTGCCAGCAGCCACCGCCCGACAGGGGGCTCCGACGAGCAGTACTTC. Its translation is CASSHRPTGGSDEQYF.

The chain carries TRBV5-1 and TRBJ2-3; D call uncertain. Germline V gene sequence: CDR1 SGHRS, CDR2 YFSETQ. V lost 4 bases to trimming and J lost 8 bases, with 14 bases between them. CDR3 size: 13 residues. CDR3 DNA sequence: TGCGCCAGCAGCACCGCCTTAGATGCTACGCAGTATTTT. Its protein product is CASSTALDATQYF.

This clonotype has a handful of counts. The V and J genes are TRBV6-5 and TRBJ2-1, with D perhaps TRBD1 or TRBD2 (5 bases each). The CDR3 loop spans 15 amino acids. Deletions cut 4 bases from V and 9 bases from J, with 19 bases between. CDR1 and CDR2 from the germline V gene are MNHEY and SVGAGI. In nucleotides, the CDR3 is TGTGCCAGCAGTTCGTACGGGACGGTGTCGGGTGAGCAGTTCTTC. This gives the protein CASSSYGTVSGEQFF.

The chain joins TRBV7-9 to TRBJ2-6; D not certain. Trimming took 3 bases from V and 7 from J, leaving 4 bases between them. The germline V gene encodes CDR1 SEHNR and CDR2 FQNEAQ (reference sequence). This CDR3 contains 12 residues. CDR3 bases: TGTGCCAGCAGCTTTTCAGCCAACGTCCTGACTTTC. Translation gives CASSFSANVLTF.

This clonotype occurred once. The chain carries TRBV6-2 or TRBV6-3 and TRBJ1-1; D is unresolved. Trimming took 7 bases from V and 6 from J, leaving 9 bases between them. Germline V gene sequence: CDR1 MNHEY, CDR2 SVGEGT. CDR3 length equals 11 residues. Here the CDR3 reads CASKDFAEAFF. The DNA for the CDR3 is TGTGCCAGCAAGGATTTCGCTGAAGCTTTCTTT.

The V gene is TRBV9, the J gene TRBJ2-3, with 9 bases aligning to TRBD1. CDR1 is SGDLS, CDR2 YYNGEE, per germline. This CDR3 region has 17 residues. After removal of 3 bases from V and 1 base from J, the junction contained 9 bases not matched to a gene. The CDR3 here is CASSASTGGSGTDTQYF. The DNA of the CDR3 is TGTGCCAGCAGCGCCTCAACAGGGGGCTCTGGCACAGATACGCAGTATTTT. Filled out from reference TRBV9 and TRBJ2-3, the complete variable domain reads DSGVTQTPKHLITATGQRVTLRCSPRSGDLSVYWYQQSLDQGLQFLIQYYNGEERAKGNILERFSAQQFPDLHSELNLSSLELGDSALYFCASSASTGGSGTDTQYFGPGTRLTVL.

The chain links TRBV10-3 to TRBJ1-2, with TRBD1 matching 12 bases. Germline V gene sequence: CDR1 ENHRY, CDR2 SYGVKD. The CDR3 has 18 residues. V lost 3 bases and J lost 6; bases outside the gene matches: 14. The chain's CDR3 is CAISDNPLTGQGANGYTF. CDR3 coding DNA: TGTGCCATCAGTGATAACCCCCTCACGGGACAGGGGGCGAATGGCTACACCTTC.

The chain joins TRBV20-1 to TRBJ2-3; 9 bases line up with TRBD2. The CDR3 is made up of 14 amino acids. After removal of 4 bases from V and 2 bases from J, the junction contained 4 bases not matched to a gene. The V gene's germline CDR1 is DFQATT and CDR2 SNEGSKA (reference sequence). The DNA for the CDR3 is TGCAGTGCTATATTAGCGGGGGCCACAGATACGCAGTATTTT. It is translated as CSAILAGATDTQYF.

This clonotype was recorded a few times. The chain joins TRBV10-3 to TRBJ2-5; no clear D. This CDR3 has 14 residues. The germline V and J ends were trimmed by 0 bases and 6 bases, with 11 bases remaining between them. Germline CDR1 is ENHRY and CDR2 is SYGVKD. CDR3: CAISESTRGQTQYF. Here the CDR3 DNA reads TGTGCCATCAGTGAGTCAACCCGAGGACAGACCCAGTACTTC.

This clonotype was counted many times. The chain is built from TRBV27 and TRBJ2-1; D is perhaps TRBD2 (5 bases). The length of the CDR3 is 15 residues. V lost 6 bases, J lost 6 bases, and 18 bases lay in between. CDR1 is MNHEY, CDR2 SMNVEV, per germline (reference sequence). CDR3 nucleotide sequence: TGTGCCAGCAGCCAAGGAGGTATTAGAGCCAATGAGCAGTTCTTC. It translates to CASSQGGIRANEQFF.

This clonotype was seen a handful of times. V gene TRBV7-9 combines with J gene TRBJ1-1; D perhaps matches TRBD1 (6 bases). Germline values: CDR1 SEHNR, CDR2 FQNEAQ (reference sequence). This CDR3 is built from 12 residues. Trimming pared 5 bases from V and 8 bases from J, leaving 12 bases between. The CDR3, as DNA: TGTGCCAGCAGCAGAATTCAGGGGGAAGCTTTCTTT. Amino acids: CASSRIQGEAFF.

This clonotype was seen a handful of times. The V and J genes are TRBV20-1 and TRBJ1-5; D is ambiguous. Between the trimmed V and J ends, which lost 6 bases and 1 base, there was a span of 10 bases. Germline V CDR1 and CDR2: DFQATT, SNEGSKA (reference sequence). The CDR3 sequence is 13 residues long. CDR3 sequence: CSAVRQSNQPQHF. The CDR3 DNA is TGCAGTGCCGTTAGACAAAGCAATCAGCCCCAGCATTTT.

The sample holds many counts of this clonotype. The gene calls are TRBV29-1 and TRBJ2-3; 9 nucleotides line up with TRBD2. From germline, CDR1 is SQVTM and CDR2 ANQGSEA. The length of the CDR3 is 14 residues. Trimming at V came to 6 bases and at J to 8 bases, leaving 12 bases not matched to a gene. CDR3 loop: CSVGSGGFRGTQYF. CDR3 sequence (DNA): TGCAGCGTCGGTAGCGGGGGCTTCCGGGGTACGCAGTATTTT.

This clonotype was seen a single time. The V and J genes are TRBV7-9 and TRBJ2-7, with D possibly matching TRBD1 (6 bases). From germline, CDR1 is SEHNR and CDR2 FQNEAQ (reference sequence). The CDR3 covers 12 residues. The ends were cut back, 5 bases at V and 6 bases at J, with 11 bases in the middle. Here the CDR3 reads CASSGTGLEQYF. DNA of the CDR3: TGTGCCAGCAGCGGAACAGGGCTCGAGCAGTACTTC.

This clonotype was seen more than once but under ten times. The chain uses TRBV27 and TRBJ2-7; the D is unclear. Per the germline V gene, CDR1 is MNHEY and CDR2 is SMNVEV (reference sequence). The CDR3 sequence is 15 residues long. V was pared by 5 bases and J by 3 bases, with 17 bases between. The CDR3 nucleotides are TGTGCCAGCAGTATCTCCGGGCCCCTGCTCTACGAGCAGTACTTC. This encodes CASSISGPLLYEQYF.

The J gene is TRBJ2-2, the V gene TRBV7-9, with a weak D call TRBD1 (5 bases). The CDR3 is made up of 14 amino acids. Germline CDR1 reads SEHNR; CDR2 reads FQNEAQ (reference sequence). V was shortened by 5 bases and J by 5 bases, with 12 bases between the two germline ends. In DNA, the CDR3 is TGTGCCAGCAGCGTCGACAGATTGACCGGGGAGCTGTTTTTT. It translates to CASSVDRLTGELFF.